These 26 T cell receptor beta chains came from one sample sequenced in a study of T cells in women clearing cervical HPV infection. Assay: immunoSEQ multiplex PCR; the TCRdb copy retains only in-frame clones and omits some. The repertoire shows around 9,200 clones; the top ten hold roughly 8%. Specimen: blood buffy coat. The origin of the receptors is a woman between 18 and 70 years old with a cervical HPV16 infection that either progressed to CIN3+ or cleared (not recorded which).

As for this clone: The missing CDR3 end, 3 residues past where the read stops, is filled in from the germline J gene. The V call is TRBV11-2, the J call TRBJ1-1; D gene uncertain. The CDR3 is 12 residues long. CDR1 and CDR2 from the germline V gene are SGHAT and FQNNGV. V lost 7 bases to trimming and J lost 0 bases, with 6 bases between them. CDR3: CASKGLNTEAFF. CDR3 DNA (partial): TGTGCCAGCAAGGGTCTGAACACTGAA.

This clone counts as medium-sized (0.01 to 0.1%) by frequency. With the read ending 3 residues before the CDR3 end, the germline J gene is used to fill in that end. The V gene is TRBV14, the J gene TRBJ2-3, with TRBD1 identical over 8 bases. Germline V lookup: CDR1 SGHDN, CDR2 FVKESK. V lost 3 bases, J lost 2 bases, and 10 bases stayed unmatched. The length of the CDR3 is 17 residues. The CDR3 protein is CASSQRRQGIPTDTQYF. The part of the CDR3 DNA that was read is TGTGCCAGCAGCCAGAGGAGACAGGGGATCCCCACAGATACG. Looking up the rest from reference TRBV14 and TRBJ2-3 gives the full variable domain: EAGVTQFPSHSVIEKGQTVTLRCDPISGHDNLYWYRRVMGKEIKFLLHFVKESKQDESGMPNNRFLAERTGGTYSTLKVQPAELEDSGVYFCASSQRRQGIPTDTQYFGPGTRLTVL.

Concerning this clone: The read is 3 residues too short to cover the CDR3 end, so that end is filled in from the germline J gene. The rearrangement joins TRBV7-9 to TRBJ2-7, with D perhaps TRBD1 (5 bases). V lost 4 bases, J lost 2 bases, and 12 bases lay in between. The CDR3 runs to 14 residues. Looked up from germline, CDR1 is SEHNR and CDR2 is FQNEAQ (reference sequence). The part of the CDR3 DNA that was read is TGTGCCAGCAGCTCTCCAGGGCGGCCCTACGAG. It yields the protein CASSSPGRPYE. The full-length CDR3 reads as CASSSPGRPYEQYF.

To note about this clone: The missing CDR3 end, 3 residues past where the read stops, is filled in from the germline J gene. V usage is TRBV7-2 and J usage is TRBJ2-7; 8 nucleotides line up with TRBD2. V was pared by 3 bases and J by 6 bases, with 7 bases of the junction left unmatched. CDR1 SGHTA and CDR2 FQGNSA come from the germline V gene. CDR3 length: 14 amino acids. CDR3 region: CASSFGSGALEQYF. The part of the CDR3 DNA that was read is TGTGCCAGCAGCTTCGGTAGCGGGGCTCTCGAG.

Notes on this clone: The CDR3 end is not reached by the read, which stops 3 residues before it; the germline J gene fills it in. J is TRBJ1-2 and V is TRBV18; D is perhaps TRBD1 (5 bases). Germline lookup yields CDR1 KGHSH and CDR2 LQKENI. CDR3 length: 15 residues. The CDR3 protein is CASSPARGNSYDYTF. Incomplete CDR3 DNA: TGTGCCAGCTCACCCGCGAGGGGTAATTCCTACGAC.

Points on this clone: The observed sequence ends 3 residues before the CDR3 terminus, with the missing tail filled in from the germline J gene. The genes are TRBV20-1 and TRBJ2-7; TRBD1 matches at 9 bases. Germline V gives CDR1 DFQATT, CDR2 SNEGSKA (reference sequence). V lost 6 bases and J lost 3; bases outside the gene matches: 24. This CDR3 has 19 residues. CDR3 DNA, as far as it was read: TGCAGTGCCCGTATCGGGGGAGGACAGGGGATCTTAGGGCTCTACGAG. Encoded protein: CSARIGGGQGILGLYE. Given in full, the CDR3 is CSARIGGGQGILGLYEQYF.

Concerning this clone: The CDR3 end falls 3 residues outside the read, so it is completed with the germline J gene. The genes are TRBV6-1 and TRBJ1-5, with D unresolved. This CDR3 has 14 residues. The V end lost 4 bases, the J end lost 0 bases, and 7 bases lay between the germline ends. In germline, CDR1 is MNHNS, CDR2 SASEGT. This CDR3 is CASSVTDSNQPQHF. The CDR3 bases that were read are TGTGCCAGCAGTGTTACAGATAGCAATCAGCCC.

About this clone itself: Read sequence stops 3 residues before the CDR3 end, and the germline J gene provides the missing end. The chain links TRBV6-2 or TRBV6-3 to TRBJ1-2; TRBD1 is a possible D gene (6 bases). Germline V gene data show CDR1 as MNHEY and CDR2 as SVGEGT. The CDR3 covers 15 residues. CDR3 sequence reads: CASSSPSRGGDDYTF. The CDR3 bases that were read are TGTGCCAGCAGTTCCCCCTCGCGGGGGGGCGACGAC.

As to this clone: The read comes to an end 3 residues before the CDR3 does, leaving the germline J gene to fill in the end. The gene calls are TRBV7-6 and TRBJ2-3, with 8 positions matching TRBD1. The germline CDR1 and CDR2 sequences are SGHVS and FNYEAQ. The length of the CDR3 is 14 residues. CDR3: CASSSGTGNQPQYF. CDR3 bases read: TGTGCCAGCAGCTCCGGGACAGGAAATCAGCCG.

A remark on this clone: The read stops 3 residues short of the end of the CDR3; the missing end is completed from the germline J gene. This chain uses TRBV18 with TRBJ1-2; no reliable D call. Germline CDR1 KGHSH, CDR2 LQKENI. The CDR3 has 18 residues. The CDR3 reads CASSPLGAITSSYNEYTF. The DNA read from the CDR3 is TGTGCCAGCTCACCCCTCGGAGCCATAACTAGCTCCTACAATGAG.

Points on this clone: One end of the junction fails to match germline, which may point to a read error. The DNA read from the CDR3 is TGTGCCAGCAGCTTAGAGGGCGGGGATGCAGAGACG. Its protein product is CASSLEGGDAET. The CDR3 as a whole reads CASSLEGGDAETQYF. The V and J genes are TRBV7-9 and TRBJ2-3; perhaps TRBD2 as D (6 bases). Sequencing ends 3 residues short of the CDR3 end; the germline J gene provides the rest. The CDR3 is 15 residues long. CDR1 and CDR2 (germline): SEHNR, FQNEAQ (reference sequence).

As regards this clone: The read halts 3 residues ahead of the CDR3 end, with the missing end drawn from the germline J gene. This rearrangement joins TRBV19 to TRBJ2-7; 7 bases agree with TRBD1. The CDR3 length is 12 residues. The V gene's germline CDR1 is LNHDA and CDR2 SQIVND (reference sequence). V shed 4 bases, J shed 3 bases, and the junction held 0 bases outside the gene matches. The covered CDR3 bases are TGTGCCAGTAGTAGGGACAGCTACGAG. Translated, it gives CASSRDSYE. The entire CDR3 protein reads CASSRDSYEQYF. Combining the CDR3 with reference TRBV19 and TRBJ2-7 gives the whole variable domain DGGITQSPKYLFRKEGQNVTLSCEQNLNHDAMYWYRQDPGQGLRLIYYSQIVNDFQKGDIAEGYSVSREKKESFPLTVTSAQKNPTAFYLCASSRDSYEQYFGPGTRLTVT.

A remark on this clone: The read stops 3 residues short of the end of the CDR3; the missing end is completed from the germline J gene. The chain employs TRBV9 and TRBJ2-7; 8 bases agree with TRBD1. This CDR3 is built from 14 residues. Germline V gene data show CDR1 as SGDLS and CDR2 as YYNGEE. Trimming at V came to 4 bases and at J to 2 bases, leaving 5 bases not matched to a gene. This chain's CDR3 is CASSKTGGPYEQYF. The sequenced CDR3 bases are TGTGCCAGCAGCAAAACAGGGGGGCCCTACGAG.

This clone is identified as medium-sized (0.01 to 0.1%) from frequency. The sequenced fragment ends 3 residues before the CDR3 boundary, so the rest is inferred from the germline J gene. This chain uses TRBV19 with TRBJ2-5, with D perhaps given as TRBD1 or TRBD2 (5 bases each). Germline loops: CDR1 LNHDA, CDR2 SQIVND (reference sequence). With 5 bases removed from V and 1 base from J, the gap between germline ends came to 11 bases. The CDR3 runs to 14 residues. The sequenced CDR3 bases are TGTGCCAGTAGTCTCAGGGAGCCCCAAGAGACC. Protein sequence: CASSLREPQET. The whole CDR3 sequence is CASSLREPQETQYF.

Regarding this clone: The read ends 3 residues shy of where the CDR3 ends; the end is completed using the germline J gene. The chain links TRBV11-1 to TRBJ2-1; the D is unclear. This CDR3 has 15 amino acids. Trimming removed 6 bases at V and 0 bases at J, with 12 bases between. The germline V gene has CDR1 SGHAT and CDR2 FQDESV (reference sequence). The covered CDR3 bases are TGTGCCAGCAGACGTGATGGTAGCTCCTACAATGAG. Translated: CASRRDGSSYNE. The CDR3 reads in full as CASRRDGSSYNEQFF.

With regard to this clone: Read coverage stops 3 residues before the CDR3 terminus; the germline J gene supplies the remainder. The J gene is TRBJ1-2, the V gene TRBV7-9, with D uncertain. CDR1 is SEHNR, CDR2 FQNEAQ, per germline (reference sequence). The CDR3 spans 13 residues. The sequenced part of the CDR3 DNA is TGTGCCAGCAGCTTGGCTAGTAACAACGGG. Its translation is CASSLASNNG. The entire CDR3 protein reads CASSLASNNGYTF. Full variable domain (missing parts from reference TRBV7-9 and TRBJ1-2): DTGVSQNPRHKITKRGQNVTFRCDPISEHNRLYWYRQTLGQGPEFLTYFQNEAQLEKSRLLSDRFSAERPKGSFSTLEIQRTEQGDSAMYLCASSLASNNGYTFGSGTRLTVV.

As to this clone: The read ends 3 residues shy of where the CDR3 ends; the end is completed using the germline J gene. V and J are TRBV19 and TRBJ1-4; tentatively, D is TRBD1 (5 bases). Germline V gene lookup returns CDR1 LNHDA and CDR2 SQIVND (reference sequence). CDR3 length equals 15 residues. CDR3 residues: CASTSGQGLESPLFF. CDR3 DNA (partial): TGTGCCAGTACAAGTGGGCAGGGATTAGAATCACCA.

A word on this clone: The read ends 3 residues before the CDR3 terminus; that terminus is restored from the germline J gene. V is TRBV20-1 and J is TRBJ1-4, with no clear D. The germline CDR1 and CDR2 sequences are DFQATT and SNEGSKA (reference sequence). Trimming pared 0 bases from V and 1 base from J, leaving 6 bases between. The length of the CDR3 is 14 residues. The part of the CDR3 DNA that was read is TGCAGTGCTAGAGACACTCTAACTAATGAAAAA. The encoded protein is CSARDTLTNEK. The complete CDR3 protein is CSARDTLTNEKLFF.

Of note for this clone: Sequencing ends 3 residues short of the CDR3 end; the germline J gene provides the rest. The rearrangement uses TRBV12-3 or TRBV12-4 and TRBJ2-1; D gene unclear. Trimming removed 7 bases at V and 8 bases at J, with 9 bases between. This CDR3 has 11 amino acids. This chain's CDR3 is CASKRTDEQFF. The sequenced CDR3 bases are TGTGCCAGCAAACGTACTGATGAG.

The CDR3 DNA, read in part, is TGCAGTGTACGCGGGGGTATAGAGACC. Protein sequence: CSVRGGIET. The whole CDR3 reads CSVRGGIETQYF. The rearrangement links TRBV20-1 to TRBJ2-5; TRBD2 aligns across 7 bases. The read ends 3 residues shy of where the CDR3 ends; the end is completed using the germline J gene. Germline CDR1 reads DFQATT; CDR2 reads SNEGSKA (reference sequence). The junction had 6 bases not matched to a gene; V was cut back by 7 bases and J by 4 bases. CDR3 size: 12 residues.

In terms of frequency, this clone is medium-sized. From the germline J gene comes the end of the CDR3, since the read stops 3 residues before it. The chain couples TRBV18 to TRBJ2-5, with D perhaps matching TRBD2 (5 bases). CDR1 KGHSH and CDR2 LQKENI come from the germline V gene. CDR3 size: 14 residues. V was clipped by 3 bases and J by 1 base, with 9 bases between them. CDR3 bases read: TGTGCCAGCTCACCCTACCTAGCCCAAGAGACC. Its translation: CASSPYLAQET. The full CDR3 protein reads CASSPYLAQETQYF.

Concerning this clone itself: The read ends 3 residues shy of where the CDR3 ends; the end is completed using the germline J gene. V and J are TRBV29-1 and TRBJ1-1; D call uncertain. This CDR3 comprises 13 residues. Germline lookup yields CDR1 SQVTM and CDR2 ANQGSEA. The CDR3: CSVVTSPRQGAFF. The CDR3 bases that were read are TGCAGCGTTGTGACCTCACCGAGACAAGGA.

In terms of frequency, this clone is medium-sized (0.01 to 0.1%). The CDR3 is CASSLSRLDEQYF. The CDR3 DNA, read in part, is TGTGCCAGCAGCTTATCGCGGTTGGACGAG. The chain combines TRBV7-2 with TRBJ2-7; D remains ambiguous. The read ends 3 residues early relative to the CDR3; the germline J gene fills the gap. Trimming removed 2 bases at V and 5 bases at J, with 10 bases between. Germline CDR1 and CDR2: SGHTA and FQGNSA. The CDR3 consists of 13 residues.

A word on this clone: From the germline J gene comes the end of the CDR3, since the read stops 3 residues before it. V and J are TRBV20-1 and TRBJ2-5; a weak D match, TRBD1 (5 bases). The V end was cut by 6 bases, the J end by 4 bases, with 18 bases between. The CDR3 length is 14 residues. CDR1 is DFQATT, CDR2 SNEGSKA, per germline (reference sequence). The CDR3 bases that were read are TGCAGTGCCCGCCGGAGACAGACCCGAGAGACC. Residues: CSARRRQTRET. The whole CDR3 is CSARRRQTRETQYF.

Concerning this clone itself: The read ends 3 residues shy of where the CDR3 ends; the end is completed using the germline J gene. The gene calls are TRBV19 and TRBJ1-2, with TRBD1 matching over 12 bases. With 8 bases clipped from V and 4 bases from J, the junction kept 11 bases outside the gene matches. This CDR3 is built from 16 residues. Per the germline V gene, CDR1 is LNHDA and CDR2 is SQIVND (reference sequence). The DNA read from the CDR3 is TGTGCCAGTTCCGGGACAGGGGGCCTTGCCGGCTATGGC. It yields the protein CASSGTGGLAGYG. The whole CDR3 sequence is CASSGTGGLAGYGYTF.

Turning to this clone: The CDR3 is cut off 3 residues early in the read; its end comes from the germline J gene. This chain joins TRBV11-1 and TRBJ2-5, with 12 positions matching TRBD2. The V gene's germline CDR1 is SGHAT and CDR2 FQDESV (reference sequence). This CDR3 contains 15 residues. The CDR3 sequence is CASRRLAGVTDTQYF. Partial CDR3 DNA: TGTGCCAGCAGGAGACTAGCGGGGGTCACAGATACC.